Below, one TCR beta chain is given with its context. Its specificity is not known. A much larger clonotype is one base distant, so this may be a read error. The CDR3 consists of 14 residues. Germline loops: CDR1 SQVTM, CDR2 ANQGSEA. V was cut by 4 bases and J by 6 bases, with 17 bases left in between. This specimen comes from a study of post-analysis software for immune sequencing data. Study results and limitations: The study found TRBV5-6, TRBV5-1 and TRBV20-1 among five or six TRBV segments more frequent in patients than controls. The authors found that F measure strongly co-clustered same-batch samples.

The TCR beta cDNA libraries carried unique molecular identifiers. TCRdb itself ran the PCR reads through MiXCR, one entry per CDR3 protein. The sample has fewer than 850,000 distinct CDR3 sequences, 25% to 30% seen once. The source material was blood. The rearrangement links TRBV29-1 to TRBJ2-3; D may correspond to TRBD1 or TRBD2 (6 bases each). The sequence was collected from a girl aged 10 to 17 with multiple sclerosis. This CDR3 reads CSVGRGARFDTQYF. CDR3 nucleotide sequence: TGCAGCGTTGGGAGGGGGGCTAGATTTGATACGCAGTATTTT.